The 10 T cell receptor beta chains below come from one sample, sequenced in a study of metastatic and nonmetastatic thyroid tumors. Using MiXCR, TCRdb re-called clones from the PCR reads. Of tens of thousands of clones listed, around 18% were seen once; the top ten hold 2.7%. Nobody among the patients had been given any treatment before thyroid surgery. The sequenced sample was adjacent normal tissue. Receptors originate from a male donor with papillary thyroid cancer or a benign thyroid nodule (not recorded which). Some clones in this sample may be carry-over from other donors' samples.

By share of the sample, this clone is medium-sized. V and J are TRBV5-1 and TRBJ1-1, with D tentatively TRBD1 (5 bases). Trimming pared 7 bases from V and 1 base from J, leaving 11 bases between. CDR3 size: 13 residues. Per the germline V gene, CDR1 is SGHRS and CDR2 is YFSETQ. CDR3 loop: CASGGPENTEAFF. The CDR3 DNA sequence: TGCGCCAGCGGGGGACCCGAGAACACTGAAGCTTTCTTT.

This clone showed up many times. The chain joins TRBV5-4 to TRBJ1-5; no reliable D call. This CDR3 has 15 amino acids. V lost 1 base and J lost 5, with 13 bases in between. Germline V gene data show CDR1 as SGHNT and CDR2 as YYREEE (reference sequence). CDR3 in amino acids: CASSLRNTNYQPQHF. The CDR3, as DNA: TGTGCCAGCAGCTTGCGGAACACCAATTATCAGCCCCAGCATTTT.

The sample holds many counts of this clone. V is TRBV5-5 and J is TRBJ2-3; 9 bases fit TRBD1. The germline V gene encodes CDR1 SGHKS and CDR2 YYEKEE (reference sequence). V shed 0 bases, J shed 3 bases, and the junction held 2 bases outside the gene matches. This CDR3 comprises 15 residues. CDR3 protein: CASSLEDRGTDTQYF. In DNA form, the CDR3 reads TGTGCCAGCAGCTTGGAGGACAGGGGAACAGATACGCAGTATTTT.

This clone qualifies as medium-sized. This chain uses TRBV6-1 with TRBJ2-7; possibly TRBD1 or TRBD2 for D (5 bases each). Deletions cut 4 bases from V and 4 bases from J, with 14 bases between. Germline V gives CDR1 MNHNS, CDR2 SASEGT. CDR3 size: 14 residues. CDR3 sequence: CASSGGVLEYEQYF. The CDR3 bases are TGTGCCAGCAGTGGAGGGGTCCTTGAGTACGAGCAGTACTTC.

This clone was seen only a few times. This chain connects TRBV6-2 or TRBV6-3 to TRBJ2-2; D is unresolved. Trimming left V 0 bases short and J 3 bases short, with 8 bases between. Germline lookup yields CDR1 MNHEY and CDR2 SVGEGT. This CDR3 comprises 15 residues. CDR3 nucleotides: TGTGCCAGCAGTTACTCCGGGCCATACACCGGGGAGCTGTTTTTT. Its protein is CASSYSGPYTGELFF.

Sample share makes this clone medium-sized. The CDR3 DNA follows: TGTGCCAGCAGCTTAGCCTTGGGGCCTGGGAGGGATGAGCAGTTCTTC. It is translated as CASSLALGPGRDEQFF. The chain carries TRBV7-2 and TRBJ2-1; 7 bases are shared with TRBD2. The CDR3 totals 16 residues. Germline assignment: CDR1 SGHTA and CDR2 FQGNSA. After removal of 0 bases from V and 8 bases from J, the junction contained 10 bases not matched to a gene. Full variable domain (missing parts from reference TRBV7-2 and TRBJ2-1): GAGVSQSPSNKVTEKGKDVELRCDPISGHTALYWYRQSLGQGLEFLIYFQGNSAPDKSGLPSDRFSAERTGGSVSTLTIQRTQQEDSAVYLCASSLALGPGRDEQFFGPGTRLTVL.

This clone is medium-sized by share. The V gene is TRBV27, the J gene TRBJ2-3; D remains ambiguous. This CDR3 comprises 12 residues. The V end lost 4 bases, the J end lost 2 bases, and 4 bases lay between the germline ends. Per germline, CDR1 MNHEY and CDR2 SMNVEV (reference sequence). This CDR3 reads CASSSYTDTQYF. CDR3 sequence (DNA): TGTGCCAGCAGTTCCTACACAGATACGCAGTATTTT.

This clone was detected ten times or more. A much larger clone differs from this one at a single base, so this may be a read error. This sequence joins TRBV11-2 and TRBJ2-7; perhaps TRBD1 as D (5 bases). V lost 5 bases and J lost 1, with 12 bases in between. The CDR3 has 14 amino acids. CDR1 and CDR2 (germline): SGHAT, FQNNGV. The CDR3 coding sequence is TGTGCCAGCAGCCTCGCCCCAGGGTCCTACGAGCAGTACTTC. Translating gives CASSLAPGSYEQYF.

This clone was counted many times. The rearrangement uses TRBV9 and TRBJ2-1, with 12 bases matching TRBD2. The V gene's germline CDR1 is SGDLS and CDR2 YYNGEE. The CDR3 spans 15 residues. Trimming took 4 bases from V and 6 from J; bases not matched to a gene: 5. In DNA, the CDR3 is TGTGCCAGCAGCCCCGGGGGACTAGCGGGCAATGAGCAGTTCTTC. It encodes CASSPGGLAGNEQFF.

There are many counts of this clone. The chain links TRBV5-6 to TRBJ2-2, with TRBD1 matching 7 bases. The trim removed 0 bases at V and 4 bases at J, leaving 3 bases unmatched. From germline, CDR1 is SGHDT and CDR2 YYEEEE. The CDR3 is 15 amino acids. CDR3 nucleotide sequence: TGTGCCAGCAGCTTGGGAGGGGGCGGCACCGGGGAGCTGTTTTTT. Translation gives CASSLGGGGTGELFF.